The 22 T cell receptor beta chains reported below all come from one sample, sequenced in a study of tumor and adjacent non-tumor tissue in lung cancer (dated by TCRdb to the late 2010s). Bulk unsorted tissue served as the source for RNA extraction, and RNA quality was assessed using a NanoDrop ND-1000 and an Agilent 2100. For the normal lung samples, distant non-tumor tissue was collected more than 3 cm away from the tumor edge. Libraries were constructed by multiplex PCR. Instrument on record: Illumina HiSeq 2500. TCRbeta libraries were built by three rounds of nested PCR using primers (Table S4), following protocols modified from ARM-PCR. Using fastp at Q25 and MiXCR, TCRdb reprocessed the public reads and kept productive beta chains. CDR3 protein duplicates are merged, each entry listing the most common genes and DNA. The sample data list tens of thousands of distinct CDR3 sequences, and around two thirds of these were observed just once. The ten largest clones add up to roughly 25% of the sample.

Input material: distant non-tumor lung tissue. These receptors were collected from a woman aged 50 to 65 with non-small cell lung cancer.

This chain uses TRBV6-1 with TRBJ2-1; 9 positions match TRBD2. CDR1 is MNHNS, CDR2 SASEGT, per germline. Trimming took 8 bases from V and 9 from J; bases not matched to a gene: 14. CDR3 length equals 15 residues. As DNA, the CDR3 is TGTGCCAGCCGTCTCGCGGGAGGGCTTGCAGTTGAGCAGTTCTTC. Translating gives CASRLAGGLAVEQFF.

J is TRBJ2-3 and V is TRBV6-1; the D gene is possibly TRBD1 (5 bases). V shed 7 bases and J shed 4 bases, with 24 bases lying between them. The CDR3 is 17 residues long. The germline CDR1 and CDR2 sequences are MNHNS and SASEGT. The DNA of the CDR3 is TGTGCCAGCACTGACCGTGGTAGGGGAAGTTCTGCAGATACGCAGTATTTT. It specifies CASTDRGRGSSADTQYF.

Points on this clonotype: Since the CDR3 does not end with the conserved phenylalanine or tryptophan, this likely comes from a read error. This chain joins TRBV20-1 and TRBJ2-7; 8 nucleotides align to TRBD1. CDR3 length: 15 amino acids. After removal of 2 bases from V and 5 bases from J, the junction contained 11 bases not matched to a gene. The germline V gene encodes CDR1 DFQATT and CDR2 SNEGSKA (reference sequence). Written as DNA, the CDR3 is TGCAGTGCTAGACCCTTGACAGGGGATACCCACGAGCAGTACCTC. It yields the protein CSARPLTGDTHEQYL.

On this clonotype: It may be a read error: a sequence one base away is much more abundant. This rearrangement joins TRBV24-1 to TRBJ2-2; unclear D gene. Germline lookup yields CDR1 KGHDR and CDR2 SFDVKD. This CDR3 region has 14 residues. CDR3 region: CAASSGLDTGELFF. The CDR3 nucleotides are TGTGCCGCCAGTTCGGGCCTAGACACCGGGGAGCTGTTTTTT.

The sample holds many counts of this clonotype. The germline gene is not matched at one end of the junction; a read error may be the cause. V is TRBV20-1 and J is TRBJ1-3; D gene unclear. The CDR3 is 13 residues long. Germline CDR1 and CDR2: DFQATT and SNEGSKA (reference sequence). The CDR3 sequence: CSAGDGSGNTIYF. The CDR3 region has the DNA TGCAGTGCTGGAGACGGCTCTGGAAACACCATATATTTT.

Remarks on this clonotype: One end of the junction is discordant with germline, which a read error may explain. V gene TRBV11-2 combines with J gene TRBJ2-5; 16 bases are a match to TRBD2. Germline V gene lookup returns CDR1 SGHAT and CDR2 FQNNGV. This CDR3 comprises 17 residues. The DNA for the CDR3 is TGTGCCAGCAGCGACACGGGACTAGCGGGAGGGCTCAATGAGCAGTGCTTC. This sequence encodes CASSDTGLAGGLNEQCF.

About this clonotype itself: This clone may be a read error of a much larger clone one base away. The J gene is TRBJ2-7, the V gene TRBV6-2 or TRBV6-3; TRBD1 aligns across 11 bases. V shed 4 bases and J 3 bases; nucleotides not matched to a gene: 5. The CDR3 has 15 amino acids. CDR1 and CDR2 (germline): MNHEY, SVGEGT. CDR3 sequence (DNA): TGTGCCAGCAGTTCCATCGGGACAGGGGGCTACGAGCAGTACTTC. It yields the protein CASSSIGTGGYEQYF.

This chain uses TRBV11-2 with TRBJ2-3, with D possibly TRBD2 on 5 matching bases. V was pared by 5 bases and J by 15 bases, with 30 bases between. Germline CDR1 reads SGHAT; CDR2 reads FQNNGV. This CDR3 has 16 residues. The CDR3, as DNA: TGTGCCAGCAGCCTAAACAGAGGGCCCGGCACAGATATGCAATATTTT. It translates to CASSLNRGPGTDMQYF. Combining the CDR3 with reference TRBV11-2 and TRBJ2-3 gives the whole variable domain EAGVAQSPRYKIIEKRQSVAFWCNPISGHATLYWYQQILGQGPKLLIQFQNNGVVDDSQLPKDRFSAERLKGVDSTLKIQPAKLEDSAVYLCASSLNRGPGTDMQYFGPGTRLTVL.

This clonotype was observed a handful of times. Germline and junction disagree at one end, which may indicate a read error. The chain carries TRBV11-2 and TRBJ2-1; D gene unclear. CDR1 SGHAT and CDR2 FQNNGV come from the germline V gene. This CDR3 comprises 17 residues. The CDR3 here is CASSLELGLVAYNEQFF. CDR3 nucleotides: TGTGCCAGCAGTTTAGAGTTAGGGCTAGTCGCCTACAATGAGCAGTTCTTC.

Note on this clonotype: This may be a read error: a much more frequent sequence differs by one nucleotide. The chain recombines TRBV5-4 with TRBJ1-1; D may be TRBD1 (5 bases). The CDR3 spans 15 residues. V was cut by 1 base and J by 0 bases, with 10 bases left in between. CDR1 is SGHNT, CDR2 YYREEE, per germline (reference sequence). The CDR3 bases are TGTGCCAGCAGCTTGTTAGCAGGGCTGAACACTGAAGCTTTCTTT. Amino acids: CASSLLAGLNTEAFF.

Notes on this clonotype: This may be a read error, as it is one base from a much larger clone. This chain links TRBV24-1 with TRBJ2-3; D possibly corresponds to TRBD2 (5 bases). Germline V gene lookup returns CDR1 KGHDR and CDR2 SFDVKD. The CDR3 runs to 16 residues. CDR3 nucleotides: TGTGCCACCAGTGATTTTAAACGGTCTAGCACAGATGCGCAGTATTTT. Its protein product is CATSDFKRSSTDAQYF.

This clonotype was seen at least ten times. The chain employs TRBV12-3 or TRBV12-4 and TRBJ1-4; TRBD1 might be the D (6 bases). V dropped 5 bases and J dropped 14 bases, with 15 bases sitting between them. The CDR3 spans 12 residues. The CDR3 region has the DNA TGTGCCAGCAGTCCCTGGCAGGGGCGGCTGTTTTTT. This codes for CASSPWQGRLFF.

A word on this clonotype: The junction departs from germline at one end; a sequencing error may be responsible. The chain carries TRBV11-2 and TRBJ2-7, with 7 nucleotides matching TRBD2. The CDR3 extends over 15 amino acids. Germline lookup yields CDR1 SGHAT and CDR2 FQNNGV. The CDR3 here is CASRPWASGYYDQYF. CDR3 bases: TGTGCCAGCCGCCCTTGGGCTAGCGGTTACTACGACCAGTACTTC.

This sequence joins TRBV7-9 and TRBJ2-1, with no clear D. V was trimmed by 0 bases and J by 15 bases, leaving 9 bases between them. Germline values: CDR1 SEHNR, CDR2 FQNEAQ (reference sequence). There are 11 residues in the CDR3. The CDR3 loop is CASSLADGPFF. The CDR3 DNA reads TGTGCCAGCAGCTTAGCGGATGGGCCGTTCTTC.

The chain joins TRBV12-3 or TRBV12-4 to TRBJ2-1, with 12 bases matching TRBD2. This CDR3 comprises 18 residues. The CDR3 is CGSSFGTGTSGLYNEQFF. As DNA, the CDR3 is TGTGGCAGTAGTTTCGGGACCGGGACTAGCGGGCTCTACAATGAGCAGTTCTTC.

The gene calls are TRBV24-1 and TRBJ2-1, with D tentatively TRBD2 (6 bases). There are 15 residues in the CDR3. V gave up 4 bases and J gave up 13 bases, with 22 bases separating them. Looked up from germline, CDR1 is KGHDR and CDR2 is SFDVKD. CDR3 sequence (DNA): TGTGCCACCAGTGAAGGGAGCGGGTCCCAGAAGACCCAGTTCTTC. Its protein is CATSEGSGSQKTQFF.

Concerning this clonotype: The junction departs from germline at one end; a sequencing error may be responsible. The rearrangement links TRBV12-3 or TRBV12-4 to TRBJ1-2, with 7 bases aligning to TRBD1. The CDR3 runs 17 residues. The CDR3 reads CASSLWTGGAGAYGYAF. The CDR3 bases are TGTGCCAGCAGTCTATGGACAGGCGGAGCCGGGGCATATGGCTACGCCTTC.

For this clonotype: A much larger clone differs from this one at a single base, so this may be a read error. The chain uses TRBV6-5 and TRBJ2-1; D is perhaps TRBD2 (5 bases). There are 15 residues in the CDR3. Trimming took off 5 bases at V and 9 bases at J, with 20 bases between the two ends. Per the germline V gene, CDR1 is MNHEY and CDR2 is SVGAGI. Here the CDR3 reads CASSVSAGGLSEQFF. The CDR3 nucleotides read TGTGCCAGCAGTGTGAGTGCAGGCGGGCTTAGTGAGCAGTTCTTC.

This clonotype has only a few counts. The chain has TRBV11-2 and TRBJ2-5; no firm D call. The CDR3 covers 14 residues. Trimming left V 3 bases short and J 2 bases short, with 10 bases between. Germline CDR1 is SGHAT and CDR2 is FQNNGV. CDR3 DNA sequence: TGTGCCAGCAGCTTTATAGAGGAACAAGAGACCCAGTACTTC. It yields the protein CASSFIEEQETQYF.

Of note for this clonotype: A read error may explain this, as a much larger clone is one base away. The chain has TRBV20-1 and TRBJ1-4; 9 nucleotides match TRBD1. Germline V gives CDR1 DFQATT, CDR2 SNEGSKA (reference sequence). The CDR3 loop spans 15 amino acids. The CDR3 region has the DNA TGCAGTACTAGAGAATACGGGACAGGGTTTTCAGAACTGTTTTTT. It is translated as CSTREYGTGFSELFF.

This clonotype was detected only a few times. In DNA, the CDR3 is TGTGCCAGCAGCAGAGGACAGGGAGGTGAGCAGTTCTTC. Protein: CASSRGQGGEQFF. This chain joins TRBV7-8 and TRBJ2-1; 8 nucleotides agree with TRBD1. The CDR3 extends over 13 amino acids. The V gene end was trimmed by 5 bases and the J gene end by 9 bases; junction bases not matched to a gene: 6. Germline V gives CDR1 SGHVS, CDR2 FQNEAQ.

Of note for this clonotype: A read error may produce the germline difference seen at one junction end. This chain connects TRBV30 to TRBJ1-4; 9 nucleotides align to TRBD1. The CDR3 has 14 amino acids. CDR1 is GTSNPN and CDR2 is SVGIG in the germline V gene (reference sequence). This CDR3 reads CAWRQGQGLEKLLF. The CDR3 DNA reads TGTGCCTGGCGTCAGGGACAGGGTTTAGAAAAACTGCTTTTT.